This T cell receptor beta chain was found in a study of T cell clones after liver transplantation. Study in general: TCRbeta sequencing after a pre-transplant mixed lymphocyte reaction identified graft-donor-reactive clones, later tracked in post-transplant blood. Without induction therapy, subjects received standard immunosuppression until 12-24 months post-transplant.

Study-wide points: Rather than being deleted, graft donor-reactive T cells may have moved into the graft. These preliminary findings come from unstandardized post-transplant sampling times.

As regards this clone: Its specificity is unknown.

Clones were read by immunoSEQ multiplex PCR, and TCRdb kept only the in-frame ones, dropping some. The sample records some 45,000 clones, about 86% being singletons. This TCR derives from a human patient who received a liver transplant. Some T cells may have come from the graft donor. The sequenced sample was CD4+ T cells from blood, obtained 24 months after liver transplant.

The DNA for the CDR3 is TGCGCCAGCACCACGAAAAGGGGGGCCGAAGCCAATCAGCCCCAGCATTTT. Amino acid sequence: CASTTKRGAEANQPQHF. The chain employs TRBV4-1 and TRBJ1-5; tentative D call: TRBD1 (6 bases). The V gene lost 7 bases and the J gene lost 3 bases, with 22 bases spanning the gap. Germline CDR1 is MGHRA and CDR2 is YSYEKL. There are 17 residues in the CDR3.